This is a list of T cell receptor beta chains from one sample in a study of cytomegalovirus exposure and HLA in healthy donors. Measured with immunoSEQ multiplex PCR; TCRdb has only the in-frame clones, and not every one. This table holds 100,000 to 150,000 clones, 75% to 90% found once. The sample comprised PBMCs. These receptors came from a man in his forties in good health and CMV-seronegative. The CDR3 runs from the conserved cysteine through the conserved F or W. A D gene is named only where the DNA matches it firmly. Not every row has a clone size; where given, it reads once, few, many or a size class.

v_gene: TRBV10-3; j_gene: TRBJ1-3; abundance: few; d_gene: TRBD1; CDR3aa: CATRDSSGNTIYF; CDR3nt: TGTGCCACCCGGGACAGCAGCGGAAACACCATATATTTT
v_gene: TRBV18; j_gene: TRBJ2-7; abundance: -; d_gene: -; CDR3aa: CASSREGELASYEQYF; CDR3nt: TGTGCCAGCTCACGAGAGGGGGAGTTGGCCTCCTACGAGCAGTACTTC
v_gene: TRBV4-3; j_gene: TRBJ1-3; abundance: few; d_gene: -; CDR3aa: CASSQGRVLGNTIYF; CDR3nt: TGCGCCAGCAGCCAAGGTCGGGTACTTGGAAACACCATATATTTT
v_gene: TRBV9; j_gene: TRBJ1-6; abundance: -; d_gene: -; CDR3aa: CASSANRGHSPLHF; CDR3nt: TGTGCCAGCAGCGCCAACAGAGGGCATTCACCCCTCCACTTT
v_gene: TRBV7-2; j_gene: TRBJ1-1; abundance: -; d_gene: TRBD1; CDR3aa: CASSFPGTGLAFF; CDR3nt: TGTGCCAGCAGCTTTCCCGGGACAGGGCTAGCTTTCTTT
v_gene: TRBV10-3; j_gene: TRBJ2-3; abundance: -; d_gene: TRBD1; CDR3aa: CAISELTGGNTQYF; CDR3nt: TGTGCCATCAGTGAGTTAACAGGGGGAAATACGCAGTATTTT
v_gene: TRBV6-1; j_gene: TRBJ2-3; abundance: once; d_gene: TRBD1; CDR3aa: CASSDPRQGAFTDTQYF; CDR3nt: TGTGCCAGCAGTGACCCTCGTCAGGGGGCCTTCACAGATACGCAGTATTTT
v_gene: TRBV4-2; j_gene: TRBJ1-2; abundance: -; d_gene: TRBD1; CDR3aa: CASSPRRPGQGYGYTF; CDR3nt: TGTGCCAGCAGCCCCCGGAGACCCGGACAGGGATATGGCTACACCTTC
v_gene: TRBV5-3; j_gene: TRBJ1-2; abundance: -; d_gene: -; CDR3aa: CARSLTGYGYTF; CDR3nt: TGTGCCAGAAGCTTGACGGGGTATGGCTACACCTTC
v_gene: TRBV29-1; j_gene: TRBJ2-3; abundance: -; d_gene: TRBD2; CDR3aa: CSVGLAGGRTDTQYF; CDR3nt: TGCAGCGTCGGACTAGCGGGAGGCCGCACAGATACGCAGTATTTT
v_gene: TRBV18; j_gene: TRBJ2-6; abundance: -; d_gene: -; CDR3aa: CASSPDSSSFVLTF; CDR3nt: TGTGCCAGCTCACCAGACAGCTCTTCGTTTGTCCTGACTTTC
v_gene: TRBV11-2; j_gene: TRBJ2-7; abundance: -; d_gene: -; CDR3aa: CASSYYTGLSSYEQYF; CDR3nt: TGTGCCAGCAGCTATTACACAGGTCTTAGCTCCTACGAGCAGTACTTC
v_gene: TRBV27; j_gene: TRBJ1-6; abundance: -; d_gene: -; CDR3aa: CASSLSGVYNSPLHF; CDR3nt: TGTGCCAGCAGTTTGTCAGGGGTTTATAATTCACCCCTCCACTTT
v_gene: TRBV28; j_gene: TRBJ2-6; abundance: -; d_gene: -; CDR3aa: CASSQESSGANVLTF; CDR3nt: TGTGCCAGCAGTCAAGAGAGTTCCGGGGCCAACGTCCTGACTTTC
v_gene: TRBV14; j_gene: TRBJ2-3; abundance: -; d_gene: TRBD1; CDR3aa: CASSQGQDRLTDTQYF; CDR3nt: TGTGCCAGCAGCCAGGGACAGGATCGACTCACAGATACGCAGTATTTT
v_gene: TRBV2; j_gene: TRBJ1-4; abundance: -; d_gene: -; CDR3aa: CASSGLLNEKLFF; CDR3nt: TGTGCCAGCAGTGGGCTGCTGAATGAAAAACTGTTTTTT
v_gene: TRBV4-1; j_gene: TRBJ2-7; abundance: -; d_gene: TRBD2; CDR3aa: CASSLSGRAGEQYF; CDR3nt: TGCGCCAGCAGCTTAAGCGGGAGGGCGGGCGAGCAGTACTTC
v_gene: TRBV19; j_gene: TRBJ1-1; abundance: -; d_gene: -; CDR3aa: CASSIGGFADTEAFF; CDR3nt: TGTGCCAGTAGTATTGGAGGGTTTGCGGACACTGAAGCTTTCTTT
v_gene: TRBV6-5; j_gene: TRBJ2-5; abundance: -; d_gene: TRBD2; CDR3aa: CASSYSGGGIWTQYF; CDR3nt: TGTGCCAGCAGTTACTCTGGGGGGGGTATATGGACCCAGTACTTC
v_gene: TRBV6-5; j_gene: TRBJ2-5; abundance: -; d_gene: -; CDR3aa: CARDPGLQETQYF; CDR3nt: TGTGCCAGGGATCCGGGACTCCAAGAGACCCAGTACTTC
v_gene: TRBV10-2; j_gene: TRBJ2-2; abundance: -; d_gene: TRBD2; CDR3aa: CASSTGGANTGELFF; CDR3nt: TGCGCCAGCAGTACGGGAGGTGCGAACACCGGGGAGCTGTTTTTT
v_gene: TRBV5-4; j_gene: TRBJ2-7; abundance: -; d_gene: TRBD2; CDR3aa: CASSPGSGVTSFYEQYF; CDR3nt: TGTGCCAGCAGCCCGGGGAGCGGGGTGACCTCGTTCTACGAGCAGTACTTC
v_gene: TRBV6-1; j_gene: TRBJ2-5; abundance: -; d_gene: TRBD2; CDR3aa: CASSDRAGGDETQYF; CDR3nt: TGTGCCAGCAGTGATAGGGCGGGAGGGGATGAGACCCAGTACTTC
v_gene: TRBV19; j_gene: TRBJ2-7; abundance: once; d_gene: TRBD1; CDR3aa: CASSPTGNSYEQYF; CDR3nt: TGTGCCAGTAGCCCGACAGGGAATTCCTACGAGCAGTACTTC
v_gene: TRBV11-2; j_gene: TRBJ2-7; abundance: -; d_gene: TRBD1; CDR3aa: CASSSSDRGPYEQYF; CDR3nt: TGTGCCAGCAGCTCTTCGGACAGGGGCCCCTACGAGCAGTACTTC
v_gene: TRBV5-8; j_gene: TRBJ1-5; abundance: -; d_gene: -; CDR3aa: CASSSARPDYSNQPQHF; CDR3nt: TGTGCCAGCAGCTCAGCCCGGCCGGACTATAGCAATCAGCCCCAGCATTTT
v_gene: TRBV19; j_gene: TRBJ2-2; abundance: few; d_gene: TRBD2; CDR3aa: CASSSTSGRVGELFF; CDR3nt: TGTGCCAGTAGCTCCACTAGCGGGAGGGTCGGGGAGCTGTTTTTT
v_gene: TRBV19; j_gene: TRBJ1-4; abundance: few; d_gene: TRBD1; CDR3aa: CASNRLQGAVNEKLFF; CDR3nt: TGTGCCAGTAACCGACTCCAGGGGGCCGTTAATGAAAAACTGTTTTTT
v_gene: TRBV14; j_gene: TRBJ2-1; abundance: -; d_gene: TRBD1; CDR3aa: CASSPRGQEYNEQFF; CDR3nt: TGTGCCAGCAGCCCCCGTGGACAGGAGTATAATGAGCAGTTCTTC
v_gene: TRBV6-6; j_gene: TRBJ1-2; abundance: -; d_gene: -; CDR3aa: CASSYRSYGYTF; CDR3nt: TGTGCCAGCAGTTACCGCAGCTATGGCTACACCTTC
v_gene: TRBV4-1; j_gene: TRBJ1-6; abundance: -; d_gene: -; CDR3aa: CASPPRSHCRSPLHF; CDR3nt: TGCGCCAGCCCCCCCCGCTCCCACTGCCGTTCACCCCTCCACTTT
v_gene: TRBV10-1; j_gene: TRBJ2-7; abundance: once; d_gene: TRBD2; CDR3aa: CASSDGTSVYEQYF; CDR3nt: TGCGCCAGCAGCGACGGGACTAGCGTCTACGAGCAGTACTTC
v_gene: TRBV5-1; j_gene: TRBJ1-3; abundance: -; d_gene: TRBD1; CDR3aa: CASRSGTGVGNTIYF; CDR3nt: TGCGCCAGCAGATCCGGGACAGGGGTTGGAAACACCATATATTTT
v_gene: TRBV2; j_gene: TRBJ1-6; abundance: -; d_gene: TRBD1; CDR3aa: CASSEGTGRSPLHF; CDR3nt: TGTGCCAGCAGTGAGGGGACAGGGAGGTCACCCCTCCACTTT
v_gene: TRBV4-3; j_gene: TRBJ1-6; abundance: few; d_gene: -; CDR3aa: CASSQDSGAENSPLHF; CDR3nt: TGCGCCAGCAGCCAAGACTCAGGGGCTGAAAATTCACCCCTCCACTTT
v_gene: TRBV11-2; j_gene: TRBJ2-5; abundance: -; d_gene: TRBD2; CDR3aa: CASSFLAGGETQYF; CDR3nt: TGTGCCAGCAGCTTCCTAGCGGGGGGGGAGACCCAGTACTTC
v_gene: TRBV28; j_gene: TRBJ2-2; abundance: -; d_gene: TRBD2; CDR3aa: CASSLLAGGPGELFF; CDR3nt: TGTGCCAGCAGTCTACTAGCGGGGGGGCCCGGGGAGCTGTTTTTT
v_gene: TRBV28; j_gene: TRBJ2-7; abundance: -; d_gene: -; CDR3aa: CASSAGTYEQYF; CDR3nt: TGTGCCAGCAGCGCCGGGACCTACGAGCAGTACTTC
v_gene: TRBV5-1; j_gene: TRBJ2-5; abundance: -; d_gene: TRBD2; CDR3aa: CASSSRLADETQYF; CDR3nt: TGCGCCAGCAGCTCGAGACTAGCCGATGAGACCCAGTACTTC
v_gene: TRBV6-1; j_gene: TRBJ2-7; abundance: -; d_gene: TRBD1; CDR3aa: CASRSPGQGFGEQYF; CDR3nt: TGTGCCAGCAGGTCCCCGGGACAGGGCTTTGGAGAGCAGTACTTC
v_gene: TRBV7-2; j_gene: TRBJ1-6; abundance: few; d_gene: -; CDR3aa: CASSLGPGVNSPLHF; CDR3nt: TGTGCCAGCAGCTTAGGGCCCGGAGTAAATTCACCCCTCCACTTT
v_gene: TRBV9; j_gene: TRBJ1-6; abundance: once; d_gene: TRBD1; CDR3aa: CASSARGGQGGSPPHF; CDR3nt: TGTGCCAGCAGCGCCCGAGGGGGACAGGGTGGTTCACCCCCCCACTTT
v_gene: TRBV14; j_gene: TRBJ1-3; abundance: -; d_gene: -; CDR3aa: CASSQDAAGGPGNTIYF; CDR3nt: TGTGCCAGCAGCCAAGATGCCGCGGGGGGGCCTGGAAACACCATATATTTT
v_gene: TRBV6-4; j_gene: TRBJ1-1; abundance: -; d_gene: TRBD1; CDR3aa: CASSETTGGYTEAFF; CDR3nt: TGTGCCAGCAGTGAAACGACAGGGGGGTACACTGAAGCTTTCTTT
v_gene: TRBV7-3; j_gene: TRBJ2-3; abundance: once; d_gene: TRBD2; CDR3aa: CASSLQPGTSGADTQYF; CDR3nt: TGTGCCAGCAGCTTACAGCCAGGGACTAGCGGGGCAGATACGCAGTATTTT
v_gene: TRBV5-1; j_gene: TRBJ2-7; abundance: -; d_gene: TRBD2; CDR3aa: CASSLGETSGRALGEQYF; CDR3nt: TGCGCCAGCAGCTTGGGGGAAACTAGCGGGAGGGCCCTCGGCGAGCAGTACTTC
v_gene: TRBV4-2; j_gene: TRBJ2-1; abundance: few; d_gene: TRBD2; CDR3aa: CASSPLPSGTYNEQFF; CDR3nt: TGTGCCAGCAGCCCCCTCCCTAGCGGGACGTACAATGAGCAGTTCTTC
v_gene: TRBV5-1; j_gene: TRBJ1-4; abundance: once; d_gene: TRBD1; CDR3aa: CASSLAVPGTDEKLFF; CDR3nt: TGCGCCAGCAGCTTGGCCGTGCCCGGGACAGATGAAAAACTGTTTTTT